This T cell receptor (beta chain) was sequenced during a study of Ad26.COV2.S vaccination and SARS-CoV-2 variants. Study summary: Donor got 5x10^10 or 1x10^11 viral particles of Ad26.COV2.S. Findings and limits, study-wide: Assessments of TCR breadth and depth may have underestimated the total T cell responses. Compared with placebo recipients, vaccine recipients had higher spike-specific TCR breadth. Substantial response breadth was reportedly seen for spike-specific CD8+ and CD4+ T cells after vaccination.

As regards this clone: Its antigen is still unknown.

Treatment specified: 19 received Ad26.COV2.S at low or high dose, single or two shots; 5 received placebo; per-sample allocation not given. Sampling was done on day 63 after the first vaccine or placebo injection. Generated by immunoSEQ multiplex PCR, the TCRdb table keeps only in-frame clones and is missing some. The repertoire holds about 460,000 clones, with roughly 87% as singletons. This CDR3 is built from 15 residues. V lost 0 bases and J lost 8, with 13 bases in between. The germline CDR1 and CDR2 sequences are MGHRA and YSYEKL. The chain has TRBV4-1 and TRBJ1-4, with a possible D match to TRBD1 (6 bases). The sequence derives from a person aged 18-65 years who received the Ad26.COV2.S COVID-19 vaccine or a placebo. This specimen was peripheral blood, taken in a trial of Ad26.COV2.S vaccine versus placebo. This chain's CDR3 is CASSQESGAWEKLFF. CDR3 DNA sequence: TGCGCCAGCAGCCAAGAATCAGGGGCATGGGAAAAACTGTTTTTT.